This entry lists 6 T cell receptor beta chains sequenced from one sample in a study of shared clonotypes between healthy human individuals. CD45RO-negative, CCR7-positively selected cells formed the naive CD8 fraction, excluding terminally differentiated effector memory CD45RA+ cells. Profiled with immunoSEQ multiplex PCR; TCRdb holds only in-frame clones, not every one. The profile covers about 2 million clones, with approximately 94% appearing a single time and 0.95% to 1.5% taken by the ten largest. The sequencing sample was made of naive CD8+ T cells sorted from blood. The receptors come from a young man in good health.

The chain combines TRBV9 with TRBJ2-1; 8 positions match TRBD2. Germline V gives CDR1 SGDLS, CDR2 YYNGEE. Losses at the gene ends were 7 bases for V and 6 bases for J; bases not matched to a gene: 12. The CDR3 has 15 residues. The CDR3 spells CASSASGGQTNEQFF. Written as DNA, the CDR3 is TGTGCCAGCTCGGCCTCGGGGGGGCAGACCAATGAGCAGTTCTTC. The variable domain in full, completed from reference TRBV9 and TRBJ2-1, reads DSGVTQTPKHLITATGQRVTLRCSPRSGDLSVYWYQQSLDQGLQFLIQYYNGEERAKGNILERFSAQQFPDLHSELNLSSLELGDSALYFCASSASGGQTNEQFFGPGTRLTVL.

The chain joins TRBV4-1 to TRBJ1-1; TRBD1 might be the D (6 bases). The V end lost 3 bases, the J end lost 0 bases, and 11 bases lay between the germline ends. The germline CDR1 and CDR2 sequences are MGHRA and YSYEKL. This CDR3 contains 15 residues. The CDR3 spells CASSQRQVVNTEAFF. The CDR3 DNA is TGCGCCAGCAGCCAGAGACAGGTCGTGAACACTGAAGCTTTCTTT.

On this clone itself: This same CDR3 is encoded by further DNA sequences in the sample. The chain joins TRBV4-1 to TRBJ2-7; D possibly corresponds to TRBD1 (5 bases). Trimming took 3 bases from V and 3 from J, leaving 9 bases between them. The CDR3 totals 13 residues. In germline, CDR1 is MGHRA, CDR2 YSYEKL. CDR3 nucleotides: TGCGCCAGCAGCCAGGCAGGGAACTACGAGCAGTACTTC. It translates to CASSQAGNYEQYF.

V gene TRBV27 combines with J gene TRBJ2-3; 10 bases fit TRBD2. The CDR3 covers 16 residues. Germline assignment: CDR1 MNHEY and CDR2 SMNVEV (reference sequence). Trimming at V came to 5 bases and at J to 1 base, leaving 6 bases not matched to a gene. This CDR3 reads CASSNLAGEGTDTQYF. Here the CDR3 DNA reads TGTGCCAGCAGTAACCTAGCGGGAGAGGGCACAGATACGCAGTATTTT.

The chain employs TRBV4-1 and TRBJ2-5; no definite D call. Germline-derived CDR1 and CDR2 are MGHRA and YSYEKL. The V end lost 3 bases, the J end lost 4 bases, and 9 bases lay between the germline ends. The CDR3 extends over 13 amino acids. For the CDR3, the DNA is TGCGCCAGCAGCCAGAGTAGTTCAGAGACCCAGTACTTC. Its protein product is CASSQSSSETQYF.

The V call is TRBV11-2, the J call TRBJ1-4; no definite D call. Deletions cut 2 bases from V and 8 bases from J, with 9 bases between. Germline CDR1 and CDR2: SGHAT and FQNNGV. The CDR3 length is 13 residues. The DNA of the CDR3 is TGTGCCAGCAGCTTAAACAGATTCGAAAAACTGTTTTTT. As protein: CASSLNRFEKLFF.